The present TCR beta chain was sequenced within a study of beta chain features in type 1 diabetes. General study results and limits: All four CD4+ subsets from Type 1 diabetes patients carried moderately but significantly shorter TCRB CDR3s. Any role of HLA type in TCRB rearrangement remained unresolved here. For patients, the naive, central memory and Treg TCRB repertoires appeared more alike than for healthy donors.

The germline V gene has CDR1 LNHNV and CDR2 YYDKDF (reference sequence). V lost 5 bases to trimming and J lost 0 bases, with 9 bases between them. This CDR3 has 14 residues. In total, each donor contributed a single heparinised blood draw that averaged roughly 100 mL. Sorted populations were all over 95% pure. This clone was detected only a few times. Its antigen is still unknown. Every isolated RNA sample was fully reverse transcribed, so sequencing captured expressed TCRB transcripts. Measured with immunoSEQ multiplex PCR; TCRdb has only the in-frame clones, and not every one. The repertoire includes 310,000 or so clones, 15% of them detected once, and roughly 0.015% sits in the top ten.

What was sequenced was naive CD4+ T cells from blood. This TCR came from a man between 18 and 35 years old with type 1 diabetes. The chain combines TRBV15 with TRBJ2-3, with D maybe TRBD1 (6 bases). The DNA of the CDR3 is TGTGCCACCAGCGCGCAGGGGAGCACAGATACGCAGTATTTT. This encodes CATSAQGSTDTQYF. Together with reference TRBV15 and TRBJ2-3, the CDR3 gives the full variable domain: DAMVIQNPRYQVTQFGKPVTLSCSQTLNHNVMYWYQQKSSQAPKLLFHYYDKDFNNEADTPDNFQSRRPNTSFCFLDIRSPGLGDTAMYLCATSAQGSTDTQYFGPGTRLTVL.